The 16 T cell receptor beta chains below all came from one sample that was sequenced in a study of blood T cells in healthy people across ages. It was with a sample-barcoded 5' primer and a J-beta primer mix that a second PCR of about 6 to 12 cycles was run. TCRdb itself ran the 5' RACE reads through MiXCR, one entry per CDR3 protein. This sample has fewer than 800,000 distinct CDR3 sequences, with around half found just once. What was sequenced was blood. The receptors originated from a woman in her sixties or seventies in good health.

This clonotype appeared a few times. The chain employs TRBV20-1 and TRBJ2-3; D is ambiguous. Per the germline V gene, CDR1 is DFQATT and CDR2 is SNEGSKA (reference sequence). The CDR3 has 12 residues. V was trimmed by 3 bases and J by 1 base, leaving 5 bases between them. The CDR3 here is CSARPRTDTQYF. CDR3 nucleotide sequence: TGCAGTGCTAGGCCCCGCACAGATACGCAGTATTTT.

The table lists this clonotype with a few counts. V usage is TRBV27 and J usage is TRBJ2-6; D is unclear. Trimming took 5 bases from V and 2 from J, leaving 10 bases between them. This CDR3 region has 15 residues. Germline CDR1 MNHEY, CDR2 SMNVEV (reference sequence). As DNA, the CDR3 is TGTGCCAGCAGTCCTTCGGGTCCTGGGGCCAACGTCCTGACTTTC. Its translation is CASSPSGPGANVLTF.

This clonotype was observed once. This rearrangement joins TRBV10-3 to TRBJ2-3; TRBD2 is a possible D gene (5 bases). V lost 8 bases, J lost 0 bases, and 9 bases lay in between. Germline lookup yields CDR1 ENHRY and CDR2 SYGVKD. The CDR3 has 13 residues. The CDR3: CAILGLSTDTQYF. Written as DNA, the CDR3 is TGTGCCATCCTAGGACTTAGCACAGATACGCAGTATTTT.

V usage is TRBV3-1 and J usage is TRBJ2-7; 8 bases are a match to TRBD1. Unmatched junction bases numbered 8, after V lost 4 bases and J lost 3 bases. Per germline, CDR1 LGHDT and CDR2 YNNKEL (reference sequence). The CDR3 runs 15 residues. The CDR3 DNA sequence: TGTGCCAGCAGCCCCCGAGACAGGGGACGCTACGAGCAGTACTTC. This codes for CASSPRDRGRYEQYF.

The chain couples TRBV20-1 to TRBJ2-5, with TRBD1 matching over 10 bases. The CDR3 consists of 16 residues. V lost 2 bases and J lost 5; bases outside the gene matches: 11. Germline lookup yields CDR1 DFQATT and CDR2 SNEGSKA (reference sequence). The CDR3, as DNA: TGCAGTGCTAGATCCCCGGGACAGGGGAAATTGGAGACCCAGTACTTC. Translating gives CSARSPGQGKLETQYF.

Comments on this clonotype: This may stem from a read error, because a much larger clone lies one nucleotide away. This rearrangement joins TRBV7-8 to TRBJ2-7, with D unclear. Trimming cost V 6 bases and J 0 bases, with 12 bases left between them. The length of the CDR3 is 14 residues. Germline assignment: CDR1 SGHVS and CDR2 FQNEAQ. For the CDR3, the DNA is TGTGCCAGCAGTCAAAGACGGACCTCCTACGAGCAGTACTTC. It is translated as CASSQRRTSYEQYF.

In its sample, this clonotype was seen a few times. The chain combines TRBV18 with TRBJ2-7; 8 bases agree with TRBD1. The CDR3 is 14 amino acids. Germline V CDR1 and CDR2: KGHSH, LQKENI. J lost 4 bases, V lost 1 base, and 3 bases had no gene match. The CDR3 loop is CASSPLGQGYEQYF. CDR3 DNA sequence: TGTGCCAGCTCACCACTCGGACAGGGATACGAGCAGTACTTC.

The chain has TRBV15 and TRBJ2-5; tentative D call: TRBD1 (5 bases). Germline CDR1 LNHNV, CDR2 YYDKDF (reference sequence). Between the trimmed V and J ends, which lost 3 bases and 2 bases, there was a span of 10 bases. CDR3 length: 14 amino acids. The CDR3 spells CATSRGRTQETQYF. As DNA, the CDR3 is TGTGCCACCAGCAGGGGCCGGACACAAGAGACCCAGTACTTC.

The rearrangement joins TRBV9 to TRBJ2-3; 10 bases agree with TRBD2. The germline V gene has CDR1 SGDLS and CDR2 YYNGEE. V shed 7 bases and J 4 bases; nucleotides not matched to a gene: 12. The CDR3 spans 16 residues. The DNA for the CDR3 is TGTGCCAGCGCGCGGGCTAGCGGGAGCGGGGCAGATACGCAGTATTTT. Its translation: CASARASGSGADTQYF. Full variable domain (outside the CDR3, taken from reference TRBV9 and TRBJ2-3): DSGVTQTPKHLITATGQRVTLRCSPRSGDLSVYWYQQSLDQGLQFLIQYYNGEERAKGNILERFSAQQFPDLHSELNLSSLELGDSALYFCASARASGSGADTQYFGPGTRLTVL.

The chain joins TRBV29-1 to TRBJ2-7; the D is unclear. Trimming shortened V by 4 bases and J by 6 bases, and 10 bases separated the two germline ends. The CDR3 sequence is 11 residues long. Per the germline V gene, CDR1 is SQVTM and CDR2 is ANQGSEA. The CDR3 DNA reads TGCAGCGTTGGGACCTCGTCCGAGCAGTACTTC. Its translation: CSVGTSSEQYF.

The rearrangement links TRBV20-1 to TRBJ2-5; D may match TRBD1 or TRBD2 (5 bases each). This CDR3 spans 14 amino acids. Germline V gene data show CDR1 as DFQATT and CDR2 as SNEGSKA (reference sequence). Deletions cut 0 bases from V and 3 bases from J, with 11 bases between. CDR3 sequence (DNA): TGCAGTGCTAGAGATATTAGAGGGGAAGAGACCCAGTACTTC. Its protein is CSARDIRGEETQYF.

This clonotype was detected only a few times. This sequence joins TRBV7-2 and TRBJ2-1; 7 bases agree with TRBD2. Germline values: CDR1 SGHTA, CDR2 FQGNSA. This CDR3 comprises 14 residues. J gave up 6 bases and V 6 bases, and 8 bases lay outside the gene matches. CDR3 sequence: CASSPGGSINEQFF. DNA of the CDR3: TGTGCCAGCAGTCCTGGCGGGAGCATCAATGAGCAGTTCTTC.

A remark on this clonotype: Mismatch with germline at one junction end may stem from a read error. The rearrangement joins TRBV10-3 to TRBJ2-4; D may be TRBD1 (5 bases). Per the germline V gene, CDR1 is ENHRY and CDR2 is SYGVKD. The CDR3 covers 13 residues. CDR3 DNA sequence: TGCGCCATCAGTGAGTCGGACACGATCGGACAGTACTTC. This sequence encodes CAISESDTIGQYF.

This clonotype was recorded once. The rearrangement links TRBV20-1 to TRBJ1-4, with TRBD1 matching 7 bases. Trimming took 6 bases from V and 5 from J; bases not matched to a gene: 9. This CDR3 is 14 amino acids long. CDR1 is DFQATT and CDR2 is SNEGSKA in the germline V gene (reference sequence). Here the CDR3 reads CSAAAGTANEKLFF. For the CDR3, the DNA is TGCAGTGCAGCCGCCGGGACAGCAAATGAAAAACTGTTTTTT.

There are a few counts of this clonotype. V is TRBV7-2 and J is TRBJ1-6; 9 bases are shared with TRBD1. Germline V gene lookup returns CDR1 SGHTA and CDR2 FQGNSA. This CDR3 comprises 13 residues. V dropped 7 bases and J dropped 10; count of bases not matched to a gene: 5. The DNA for the CDR3 is TGTGCCAGCACCGGACAGGGGCGATCACCCCTCCACTTT. Translated, it gives CASTGQGRSPLHF.

This rearrangement joins TRBV25-1 to TRBJ2-5; 7 bases line up with TRBD2. V lost 5 bases to trimming and J lost 4 bases; unmatched junction nucleotides: 10. The CDR3 length is 15 residues. The germline gives CDR1 MGHDK, CDR2 SYGVNS. Here the CDR3 reads CASSPPGRESETQYF. CDR3 bases: TGTGCCAGCAGTCCACCTGGGCGGGAGTCAGAGACCCAGTACTTC.